This entry lists 25 T cell receptor beta chains sequenced from one sample in a study of human T cells and chemical hapten exposure. Each CDR3 protein gets one entry after TCRdb re-called the RACE reads with MiXCR. The sample gives roughly 360,000 distinct CDR3 sequences, around 4.8% of which show up once; around 2% is in the top ten. Specified time point: patch test 1, 2 weeks after DPC sensitization. As for treatment: therapeutic diphenylcyclopropenone sensitization with weekly scalp DPC. The material sequenced was whole blood, taken in connection with sensitization to the hapten diphenylcyclopropenone (DPC). Receptors were obtained from a woman between 45 and 60 years old with alopecia areata. Some clones in this sample may be carry-over from other donors' samples.

Ten or more counts support this clonotype. The chain is built from TRBV7-8 and TRBJ1-5; D might be TRBD1 (5 bases). The CDR3 extends over 16 amino acids. The V gene's germline CDR1 is SGHVS and CDR2 FQNEAQ. The V and J ends lost 5 bases and 5 bases respectively, with 19 bases between them. CDR3 bases: TGTGCCAGCAGCCCCCCCTTGGGGGGTTATGATCAGCCCCAGCATTTT. Its translation is CASSPPLGGYDQPQHF.

The rearrangement uses TRBV2 and TRBJ1-6, with TRBD1 as a possible D gene (5 bases). The CDR3 totals 14 residues. Deletions cut 5 bases from V and 9 bases from J, with 14 bases between. The germline gives CDR1 SNHLY, CDR2 FYNNEI. The CDR3 DNA reads as TGTGCCAGCAGTCAAGGGGTGAAAGTTTCACCCCTCCACTTT. This codes for CASSQGVKVSPLHF.

This clonotype was observed many times. This rearrangement joins TRBV12-3 or TRBV12-4 to TRBJ2-1; 13 nucleotides agree with TRBD2. Trimming removed 5 bases from V and 10 bases from J; junction bases left unmatched: 14. CDR3 length: 17 residues. The CDR3 reads CASSPIPLAGGPDEQFF. CDR3 nucleotide sequence: TGTGCCAGCAGTCCTATCCCACTAGCGGGGGGGCCCGACGAGCAGTTCTTC.

Of note for this clonotype: A clone one base away is much larger, so this may be a read error. The chain carries TRBV27 and TRBJ2-1; D is undetermined. In germline, CDR1 is MNHEY, CDR2 SMNVEV (reference sequence). The CDR3 totals 14 residues. V was shortened by 0 bases and J by 7 bases, with 10 bases between the two germline ends. The CDR3 region is CASSLSGSQNEQFF. The CDR3 DNA follows: TGTGCCAGCAGTTTATCGGGTTCCCAGAATGAGCAGTTCTTC.

This chain uses TRBV5-8 with TRBJ2-4; D not certain. V lost 0 bases to trimming and J lost 1 base, with 11 bases between them. Germline lookup yields CDR1 SGHTS and CDR2 YDEGEE. This CDR3 has 16 amino acids. The CDR3 nucleotides read TGTGCCAGCAGCTTGGGCAGATGGGATGCCAAAAACATTCAGTACTTC. Translation: CASSLGRWDAKNIQYF.

This clonotype was counted many times. J is TRBJ2-7 and V is TRBV12-5, with D tentatively TRBD1 (5 bases). CDR3 length: 13 amino acids. Looked up from germline, CDR1 is LGHNT and CDR2 is FRNRAP. V lost 0 bases and J 4 bases, leaving 7 bases between the germline ends. CDR3 in DNA: TGTGCTAGTGGTTTGGTTGCAGGGTACGAGCAGTACTTC. It is translated as CASGLVAGYEQYF. Together with reference TRBV12-5 and TRBJ2-7, the CDR3 gives the full variable domain: DARVTQTPRHKVTEMGQEVTMRCQPILGHNTVFWYRQTMMQGLELLAYFRNRAPLDDSGMPKDRFSAEMPDATLATLKIQPSEPRDSAVYFCASGLVAGYEQYFGPGTRLTVT.

V usage is TRBV2 and J usage is TRBJ1-6; unclear D gene. Per the germline V gene, CDR1 is SNHLY and CDR2 is FYNNEI. The V and J ends lost 8 bases and 7 bases respectively, with 9 bases between them. This CDR3 contains 12 residues. DNA of the CDR3: TGTGCCAGCCGGCGCTACAATTCACCCCTCCACTTT. Translating it yields CASRRYNSPLHF.

In this sample, this clonotype turned up many times. The chain is built from TRBV6-6 and TRBJ1-5; no definite D call. The length of the CDR3 is 15 residues. Trimming cost V 7 bases and J 0 bases, with 13 bases left between them. Germline CDR1 is MNHNY and CDR2 is SVGAGI (reference sequence). CDR3 protein: CASIQDGNSNQPQHF. CDR3 coding DNA: TGTGCCAGCATCCAAGACGGTAATAGCAATCAGCCCCAGCATTTT.

This clonotype came up many times. This sequence joins TRBV7-2 and TRBJ1-5; D gene unclear. This CDR3 has 14 amino acids. CDR1 and CDR2 from the germline V gene are SGHTA and FQGNSA. V dropped 4 bases and J dropped 7 bases, with 14 bases sitting between them. Written as DNA, the CDR3 is TGTGCCAGCAGCTCCGGAAGGGTTGAGCAGCCCCAGCATTTT. It encodes CASSSGRVEQPQHF.

This clonotype showed up many times. This sequence joins TRBV10-1 and TRBJ1-1, with a tentative D call TRBD1 (5 bases). From germline, CDR1 is WNHNN and CDR2 SYGVQD (reference sequence). V dropped 8 bases and J dropped 2 bases, with 18 bases sitting between them. The CDR3 has 15 amino acids. The CDR3 DNA follows: TGCGCCAGCGGCCCTTGGGGGTCAGTTAACACTGAAGCTTTCTTT. Translated, it gives CASGPWGSVNTEAFF.

At least ten counts were recorded for this clonotype. V is TRBV10-3 and J is TRBJ1-2; a possible D gene is TRBD1 (5 bases). V lost 7 bases to trimming and J lost 4 bases, with 13 bases between them. There are 13 residues in the CDR3. CDR1 and CDR2 (germline): ENHRY, SYGVKD. The CDR3 region has the DNA TGTGCCATCACTCAGGGATCGAGCTATGGCTACACCTTC. Translation: CAITQGSSYGYTF.

This clonotype has at least ten counts. The gene calls are TRBV27 and TRBJ1-1; TRBD1 is a possible D gene (5 bases). CDR1 MNHEY and CDR2 SMNVEV come from the germline V gene (reference sequence). The CDR3 runs to 14 residues. Trimming stripped 0 bases from V and 5 bases from J, with 10 bases between. The CDR3 nucleotides are TGTGCCAGCAGTTTATCAGGGGTCCGGACTGAAGCTTTCTTT. This translates into CASSLSGVRTEAFF.

This clonotype has ten or more counts. The V call is TRBV7-9, the J call TRBJ1-6; D not certain. The CDR3 spans 12 residues. V was shortened by 2 bases and J by 13 bases, with 9 bases between the two germline ends. From germline, CDR1 is SEHNR and CDR2 FQNEAQ (reference sequence). In DNA form, the CDR3 reads TGTGCCAGCAGCTTAAACAGTTACCCCCTCCACTTT. It codes for CASSLNSYPLHF.

In its sample, this clonotype was seen many times. CDR3: CASSRDRGITEAFF. CDR3 bases: TGTGCCAGCAGCCGCGACAGGGGGATAACTGAAGCTTTCTTT. The chain uses TRBV28 and TRBJ1-1; 9 bases agree with TRBD1. Trimming cost V 6 bases and J 5 bases; bases outside gene matches: 7. This CDR3 has 14 residues. CDR1 MDHEN and CDR2 SYDVKM come from the germline V gene.

Many counts were recorded for this clonotype. The chain joins TRBV4-3 to TRBJ2-3; 10 bases match TRBD2. Losses at the gene ends were 2 bases for V and 1 base for J; bases not matched to a gene: 0. CDR1 is LGHNA and CDR2 is YSLEER in the germline V gene. This CDR3 has 15 residues. The CDR3 sequence is CASSQLAGGTDTQYF. The CDR3 DNA sequence: TGCGCCAGCAGCCAACTAGCGGGAGGCACAGATACGCAGTATTTT.

In its sample, this clonotype was seen many times. The chain is built from TRBV20-1 and TRBJ2-7; 11 nucleotides line up with TRBD2. This CDR3 spans 19 amino acids. Germline CDR1 is DFQATT and CDR2 is SNEGSKA (reference sequence). V trimming: 2 bases; J trimming: 0 bases; junction bases outside the gene matches: 15. Here the CDR3 reads CSARLTPLAGAPSSYEQYF. The CDR3 DNA is TGCAGTGCTAGACTAACCCCACTAGCGGGGGCCCCTAGCTCCTACGAGCAGTACTTC.

This clonotype was counted ten times or more. The chain joins TRBV7-2 to TRBJ2-1; possible D gene TRBD2, 6 bases. V dropped 5 bases and J dropped 9 bases, with 8 bases sitting between them. CDR3 length: 11 amino acids. Germline lookup yields CDR1 SGHTA and CDR2 FQGNSA. This chain's CDR3 is CASSRESEQFF. Here the CDR3 DNA reads TGTGCCAGCAGCCGGGAGAGTGAGCAGTTCTTC.

The chain is built from TRBV6-6 and TRBJ2-1; TRBD2 matches at 13 bases. CDR3 length: 18 residues. Trimming removed 0 bases from V and 2 bases from J; junction bases left unmatched: 4. The germline V gene has CDR1 MNHNY and CDR2 SVGAGI (reference sequence). The CDR3: CASSYSRTSGGTYNEQFF. The CDR3, as DNA: TGTGCCAGCAGTTACTCACGGACTAGCGGGGGCACCTACAATGAGCAGTTCTTC.

This clonotype appeared many times. The genes are TRBV29-1 and TRBJ1-1; 10 bases are a match to TRBD1. Germline V lookup: CDR1 SQVTM, CDR2 ANQGSEA. The J segment lost 3 bases and the V segment lost 4 bases, leaving 8 bases of the junction unmatched. CDR3 length: 15 amino acids. The CDR3 protein is CSVGGTGDGDTEAFF. For the CDR3, the DNA is TGCAGCGTTGGGGGGACAGGGGACGGAGACACTGAAGCTTTCTTT.

This clonotype was detected many times. V and J are TRBV2 and TRBJ2-7; D is unresolved. V lost 5 bases to trimming and J lost 2 bases, with 13 bases between them. CDR3 length: 14 amino acids. Germline V gene sequence: CDR1 SNHLY, CDR2 FYNNEI. As DNA, the CDR3 is TGTGCCAGCAGTCCCCTTGGGGTCGCCTACGAGCAGTACTTC. The encoded protein is CASSPLGVAYEQYF.

The V call is TRBV29-1, the J call TRBJ2-1; the D is unclear. The CDR3 runs to 11 residues. V lost 6 bases to trimming and J lost 3 bases, with 6 bases between them. CDR1 and CDR2 from the germline V gene are SQVTM and ANQGSEA. This CDR3 is CSVEYYNEQFF. CDR3 DNA sequence: TGCAGCGTGGAGTACTACAATGAGCAGTTCTTC.

CDR3 bases: TGTGCCAGCAGCCCCTCGGAGGTGTTCGCCGGGGAGCTGTTTTTT. This encodes CASSPSEVFAGELFF. The chain recombines TRBV3-1 with TRBJ2-2; tentatively, D is TRBD2 (5 bases). The germline V gene has CDR1 LGHDT and CDR2 YNNKEL (reference sequence). The CDR3 length is 15 residues. The V gene lost 4 bases and the J gene lost 6 bases, with 15 bases spanning the gap.

This clonotype was counted ten times or more. The gene calls are TRBV6-2 or TRBV6-3 and TRBJ1-1; 9 bases fit TRBD1. The CDR3 spans 16 residues. The germline V gene encodes CDR1 MNHEY and CDR2 SVGEGT. V shed 4 bases, J shed 4 bases, and the junction held 10 bases outside the gene matches. CDR3 bases: TGTGCCAGCAGTTTCGGACAGGGGAATTGGGGCACTGAAGCTTTCTTT. Its translation is CASSFGQGNWGTEAFF.

This clonotype was observed at least ten times. The chain has TRBV5-1 and TRBJ2-1, with D possibly TRBD1 on 8 matching bases. CDR1 is SGHRS, CDR2 YFSETQ, per germline. Trimming took 3 bases from V and 7 from J, leaving 17 bases between them. The CDR3 consists of 15 residues. The CDR3 reads CASSSGQGGMNEQFF. CDR3 bases: TGCGCCAGCAGCTCCGGACAGGGAGGGATGAATGAGCAGTTCTTC.

This clonotype was seen repeatedly, ten times or more. The rearrangement links TRBV27 to TRBJ2-1; 11 bases are a match to TRBD2. Germline CDR1 MNHEY, CDR2 SMNVEV (reference sequence). This CDR3 is built from 17 residues. The V segment lost 4 bases and the J segment 2 bases; nucleotides outside the gene matches: 7. The CDR3, as DNA: TGTGCCAGCAGTTCCTTAGCGGGGGGGCCTACCTACAATGAGCAGTTCTTC. It translates to CASSSLAGGPTYNEQFF.